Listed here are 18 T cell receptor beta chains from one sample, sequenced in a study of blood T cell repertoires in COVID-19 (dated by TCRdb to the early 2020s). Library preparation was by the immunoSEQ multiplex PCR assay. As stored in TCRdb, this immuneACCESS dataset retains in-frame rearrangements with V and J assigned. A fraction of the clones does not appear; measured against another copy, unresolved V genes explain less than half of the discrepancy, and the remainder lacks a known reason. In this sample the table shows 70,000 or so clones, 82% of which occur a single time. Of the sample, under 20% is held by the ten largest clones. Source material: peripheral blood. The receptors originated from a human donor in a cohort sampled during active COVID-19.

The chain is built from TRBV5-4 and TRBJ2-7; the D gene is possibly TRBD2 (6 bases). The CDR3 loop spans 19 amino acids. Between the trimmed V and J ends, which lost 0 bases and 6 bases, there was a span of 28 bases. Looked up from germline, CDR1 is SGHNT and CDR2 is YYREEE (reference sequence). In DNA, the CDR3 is TGTGCCAGCAGCTTGGTCAGGTCGGAGCTATGGGGGAGGTCCGGCGAGCAGTACTTC. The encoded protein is CASSLVRSELWGRSGEQYF.

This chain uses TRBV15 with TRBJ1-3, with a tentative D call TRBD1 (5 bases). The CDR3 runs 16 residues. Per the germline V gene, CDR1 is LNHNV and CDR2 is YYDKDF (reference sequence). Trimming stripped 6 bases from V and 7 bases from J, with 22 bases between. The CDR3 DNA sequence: TGTGCCACCAGTCAGGGTTTTGGGCCCTTGGCGAACACCATATATTTT. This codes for CATSQGFGPLANTIYF.

CDR3 protein: CAVRQGPDSPLHF. Written as DNA, the CDR3 is TGTGCCGTTCGACAGGGCCCGGATTCACCCCTCCACTTT. The chain couples TRBV10-3 to TRBJ1-6, with 7 bases identical to TRBD1. The V segment lost 11 bases and the J segment 8 bases; nucleotides outside the gene matches: 9. Germline CDR1 reads ENHRY; CDR2 reads SYGVKD. CDR3 length equals 13 residues.

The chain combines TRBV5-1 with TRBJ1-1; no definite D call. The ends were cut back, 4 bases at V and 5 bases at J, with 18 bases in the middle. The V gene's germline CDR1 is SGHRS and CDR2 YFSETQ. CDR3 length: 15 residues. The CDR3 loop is CASSPTAGVRTEAFF. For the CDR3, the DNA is TGCGCCAGCAGCCCAACCGCGGGTGTTCGAACTGAAGCTTTCTTT.

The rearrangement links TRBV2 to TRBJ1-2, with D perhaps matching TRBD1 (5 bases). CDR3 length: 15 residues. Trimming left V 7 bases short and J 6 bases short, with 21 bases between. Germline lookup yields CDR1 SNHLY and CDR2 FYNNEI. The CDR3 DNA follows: TGTGCCAGCACCCCAATAGTTGGGGGGGTGAATGGCTACACCTTC. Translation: CASTPIVGGVNGYTF.

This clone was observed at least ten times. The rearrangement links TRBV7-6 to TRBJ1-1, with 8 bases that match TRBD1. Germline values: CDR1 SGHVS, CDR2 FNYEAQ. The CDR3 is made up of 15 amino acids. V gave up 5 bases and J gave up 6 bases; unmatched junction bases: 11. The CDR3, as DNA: TGTGCCAGCAGCGATCGGACAGGGAGAGCCTCTGAAGCTTTCTTT. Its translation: CASSDRTGRASEAFF.

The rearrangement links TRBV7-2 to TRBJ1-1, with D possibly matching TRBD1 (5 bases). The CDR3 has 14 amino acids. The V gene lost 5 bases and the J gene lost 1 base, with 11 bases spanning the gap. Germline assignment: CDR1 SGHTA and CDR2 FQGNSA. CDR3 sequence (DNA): TGTGCCAGCAGCCCGACAGCTACGAACACTGAAGCTTTCTTT. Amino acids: CASSPTATNTEAFF. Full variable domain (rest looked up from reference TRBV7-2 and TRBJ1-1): GAGVSQSPSNKVTEKGKDVELRCDPISGHTALYWYRQSLGQGLEFLIYFQGNSAPDKSGLPSDRFSAERTGGSVSTLTIQRTQQEDSAVYLCASSPTATNTEAFFGQGTRLTVV.

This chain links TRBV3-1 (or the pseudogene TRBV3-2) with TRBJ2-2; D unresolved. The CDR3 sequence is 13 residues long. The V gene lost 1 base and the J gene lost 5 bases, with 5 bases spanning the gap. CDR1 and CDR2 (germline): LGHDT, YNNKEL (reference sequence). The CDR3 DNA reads TGTGCCAGCAGCCAAGTCAGGACCGGGGAGCTGTTTTTT. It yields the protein CASSQVRTGELFF.

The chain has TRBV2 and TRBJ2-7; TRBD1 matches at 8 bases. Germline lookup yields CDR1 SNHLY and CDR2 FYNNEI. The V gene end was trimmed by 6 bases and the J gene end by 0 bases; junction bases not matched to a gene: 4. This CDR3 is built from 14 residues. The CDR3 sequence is CASRLQGGSYEQYF. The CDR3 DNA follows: TGTGCCAGCAGGCTACAGGGGGGCTCCTACGAGCAGTACTTC.

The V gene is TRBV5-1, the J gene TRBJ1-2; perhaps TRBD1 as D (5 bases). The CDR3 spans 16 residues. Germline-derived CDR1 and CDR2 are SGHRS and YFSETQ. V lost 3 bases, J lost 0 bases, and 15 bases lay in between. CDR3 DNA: TGCGCCAGCAGCTCCTCTACAGGCGTCCCTAACTATGGCTACACCTTC. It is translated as CASSSSTGVPNYGYTF. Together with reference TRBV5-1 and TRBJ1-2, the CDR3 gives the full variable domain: KAGVTQTPRYLIKTRGQQVTLSCSPISGHRSVSWYQQTPGQGLQFLFEYFSETQRNKGNFPGRFSGRQFSNSRSEMNVSTLELGDSALYLCASSSSTGVPNYGYTFGSGTRLTVV.

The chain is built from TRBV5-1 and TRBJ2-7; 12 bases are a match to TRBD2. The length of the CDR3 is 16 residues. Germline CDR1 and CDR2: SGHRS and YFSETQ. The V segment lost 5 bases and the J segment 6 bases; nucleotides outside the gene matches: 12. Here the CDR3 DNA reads TGCGCCAGCAGTTTAATCCCTAGCGGGGGGGAAGGCGAGCAGTACTTC. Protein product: CASSLIPSGGEGEQYF.

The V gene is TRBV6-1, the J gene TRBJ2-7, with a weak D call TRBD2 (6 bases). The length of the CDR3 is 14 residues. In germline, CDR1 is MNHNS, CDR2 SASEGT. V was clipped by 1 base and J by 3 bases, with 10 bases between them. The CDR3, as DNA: TGTGCCAGCAGTGAAGTGGGGGGAGACTACGAGCAGTACTTC. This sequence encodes CASSEVGGDYEQYF.

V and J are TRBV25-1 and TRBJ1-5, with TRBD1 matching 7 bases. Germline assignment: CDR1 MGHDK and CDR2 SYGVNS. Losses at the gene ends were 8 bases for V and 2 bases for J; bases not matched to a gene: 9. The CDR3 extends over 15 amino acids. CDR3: CASEAGGMGNQPQHF. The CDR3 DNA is TGTGCCAGCGAGGCAGGGGGTATGGGCAATCAGCCCCAGCATTTT.

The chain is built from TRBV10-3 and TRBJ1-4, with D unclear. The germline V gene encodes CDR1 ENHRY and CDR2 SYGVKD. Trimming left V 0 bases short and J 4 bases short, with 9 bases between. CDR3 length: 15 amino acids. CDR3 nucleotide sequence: TGTGCCATCAGTGAGTCGGGCCAGCATAATGAAAAACTGTTTTTT. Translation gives CAISESGQHNEKLFF.

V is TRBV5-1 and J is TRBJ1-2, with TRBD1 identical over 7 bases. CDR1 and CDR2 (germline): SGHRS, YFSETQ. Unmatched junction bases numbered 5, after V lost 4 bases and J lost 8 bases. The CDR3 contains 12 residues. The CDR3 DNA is TGCGCCAGCAGCAAAGACAGGGAGGGCTACACCTTC. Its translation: CASSKDREGYTF.

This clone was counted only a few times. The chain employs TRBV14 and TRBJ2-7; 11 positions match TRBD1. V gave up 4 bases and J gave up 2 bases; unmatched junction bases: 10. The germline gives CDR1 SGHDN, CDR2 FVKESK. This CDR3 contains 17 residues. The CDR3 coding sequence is TGTGCCAGCAGCCGGATAAAAGGACAGGGGGCAACCTACGAGCAGTACTTC. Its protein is CASSRIKGQGATYEQYF.

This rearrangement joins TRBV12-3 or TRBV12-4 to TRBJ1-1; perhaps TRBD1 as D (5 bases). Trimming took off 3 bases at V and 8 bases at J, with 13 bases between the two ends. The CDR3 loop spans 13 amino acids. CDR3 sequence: CASSFRTGVEAFF. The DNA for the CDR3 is TGTGCCAGCAGTTTCCGGACGGGGGTAGAAGCTTTCTTT.

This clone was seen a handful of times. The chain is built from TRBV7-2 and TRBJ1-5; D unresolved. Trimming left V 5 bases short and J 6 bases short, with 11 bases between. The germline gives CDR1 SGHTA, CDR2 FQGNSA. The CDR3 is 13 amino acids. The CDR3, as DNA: TGTGCCAGCAGCCCCTGGGCGGGTCAGCCCCAGCATTTT. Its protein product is CASSPWAGQPQHF. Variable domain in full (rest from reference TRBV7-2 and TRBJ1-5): GAGVSQSPSNKVTEKGKDVELRCDPISGHTALYWYRQSLGQGLEFLIYFQGNSAPDKSGLPSDRFSAERTGGSVSTLTIQRTQQEDSAVYLCASSPWAGQPQHFGDGTRLSIL.